One and the same sample provided the 21 T cell receptor beta chains below, sequenced in a study of OX40 agonist ivuxolimab in advanced cancers. Produced via immunoSEQ multiplex PCR; TCRdb's table is partial and in-frame only. Of about 70,000 clones in the sample, about 94% are singletons; the top ten hold more than 7.5%. Sequences were derived from CD4+ or CD8+ T cells sorted from blood, sampled in a trial of the OX40 agonist ivuxolimab. Receptors originate from an adult with an advanced solid tumor such as melanoma, head and neck, liver or kidney cancer.

The rearrangement links TRBV5-8 to TRBJ1-1, with D perhaps TRBD1 (6 bases). The CDR3 totals 14 residues. Per germline, CDR1 SGHTS and CDR2 YDEGEE. Trimming pared 5 bases from V and 1 base from J, leaving 12 bases between. CDR3 residues: CASRTRGGNTEAFF. In DNA, the CDR3 is TGTGCCAGCAGGACCAGGGGAGGGAACACTGAAGCTTTCTTT.

CDR3: CASSYDRGLEQYF. The CDR3 DNA is TGTGCCAGCAGTTACGACAGGGGGCTCGAGCAGTACTTC. The V and J genes are TRBV6-5 and TRBJ2-7, with 10 bases identical to TRBD1. Germline trimming cut 2 bases from V and 6 bases from J; bases unmatched to any gene: 1. Germline assignment: CDR1 MNHEY and CDR2 SVGAGI. The CDR3 is 13 residues long.

The J gene is TRBJ2-7, the V gene TRBV13; 8 bases line up with TRBD2. The V gene's germline CDR1 is PRHDT and CDR2 FYEKMQ (reference sequence). The CDR3 spans 14 residues. J was trimmed by 1 base and V by 5 bases; bases with no gene match: 4. CDR3 region: CASSPLAGSYEQYF. DNA of the CDR3: TGTGCCAGCAGCCCTCTAGCGGGTTCCTACGAGCAGTACTTC.

V is TRBV27 and J is TRBJ1-2; D is unresolved. The CDR3 runs 13 residues. Germline V gene data show CDR1 as MNHEY and CDR2 as SMNVEV (reference sequence). Deletions cut 3 bases from V and 4 bases from J, with 9 bases between. DNA of the CDR3: TGTGCCAGCAGTTTTTCAGGCGCCTATGGCTACACCTTC. This sequence encodes CASSFSGAYGYTF.

The CDR3 nucleotides read TGTGCCAGTAGTATAGATCCAGCCAAAAACATTCAGTACTTC. Protein: CASSIDPAKNIQYF. J is TRBJ2-4 and V is TRBV19; D is ambiguous. The CDR3 contains 14 residues. Germline assignment: CDR1 LNHDA and CDR2 SQIVND (reference sequence). Deletions cut 0 bases from V and 0 bases from J, with 3 bases between.

V gene TRBV9 combines with J gene TRBJ2-7, with D perhaps matching TRBD1 or TRBD2 (6 bases each). Germline-derived CDR1 and CDR2 are SGDLS and YYNGEE. Between the trimmed V and J ends, which lost 3 bases and 6 bases, there was a span of 13 bases. There are 13 residues in the CDR3. The CDR3 nucleotides are TGTGCCAGCAGCGAGGGGGGACTTTCCGAGCAGTACTTC. Residues: CASSEGGLSEQYF.

V and J are TRBV27 and TRBJ2-5, with TRBD1 matching 7 bases. The V segment lost 0 bases and the J segment 1 base; nucleotides outside the gene matches: 8. CDR3 size: 17 residues. Germline CDR1 MNHEY, CDR2 SMNVEV (reference sequence). CDR3 DNA: TGTGCCAGCAGTTTATCGGCCGGGACAGAAATCCAAGAGACCCAGTACTTC. It codes for CASSLSAGTEIQETQYF.

The rearrangement uses TRBV2 and TRBJ1-6; no clear D gene. The CDR3 covers 14 residues. Germline CDR1 SNHLY, CDR2 FYNNEI. V was pared by 7 bases and J by 3 bases, with 10 bases between. Here the CDR3 DNA reads TGTGCCAGCACTGCGGTTGTCTATAATTCACCCCTCCACTTT. Its translation is CASTAVVYNSPLHF.

The rearrangement links TRBV5-1 to TRBJ2-1; TRBD2 agrees at 10 bases. Per germline, CDR1 SGHRS and CDR2 YFSETQ. Germline trimming cut 2 bases from V and 9 bases from J; bases unmatched to any gene: 5. The CDR3 spans 14 residues. Written as DNA, the CDR3 is TGCGCCAGCAGCTTTAGCGGGGGGTTGATTGAGCAGTTCTTC. The encoded protein is CASSFSGGLIEQFF.

The V call is TRBV7-8, the J call TRBJ2-1, with TRBD2 identical over 9 bases. Germline trimming cut 5 bases from V and 7 bases from J; bases unmatched to any gene: 21. This CDR3 spans 19 amino acids. Germline loops: CDR1 SGHVS, CDR2 FQNEAQ. CDR3 bases: TGTGCCAGCAGCCTCCCCGGGGTAGCGGGGGCCCTGGACGCTAATGAGCAGTTCTTC. This sequence encodes CASSLPGVAGALDANEQFF.

The chain recombines TRBV19 with TRBJ2-5, with D perhaps TRBD1 (5 bases). Trimming stripped 7 bases from V and 3 bases from J, with 15 bases between. Per the germline V gene, CDR1 is LNHDA and CDR2 is SQIVND (reference sequence). The CDR3 length is 14 residues. The CDR3 region is CASKLWQGEETQYF. The CDR3 DNA sequence: TGTGCCAGTAAACTTTGGCAGGGCGAAGAGACCCAGTACTTC.

This chain uses TRBV9 with TRBJ2-7; D is possibly TRBD1 or TRBD2 (5 bases each). The CDR3 totals 14 residues. V was clipped by 4 bases and J by 6 bases, with 17 bases between them. The V gene's germline CDR1 is SGDLS and CDR2 YYNGEE. CDR3 nucleotides: TGTGCCAGCAGCCCCCCCGGAATGGGACCCGAGCAGTACTTC. Amino acids: CASSPPGMGPEQYF.

The rearrangement joins TRBV9 to TRBJ2-2, with D uncertain. The CDR3 runs 13 residues. The germline CDR1 and CDR2 sequences are SGDLS and YYNGEE. V was trimmed by 5 bases and J by 6 bases, leaving 11 bases between them. CDR3 DNA sequence: TGTGCCAGCAGGCCCCTGGGGTCCGGGGAGCTGTTTTTT. This codes for CASRPLGSGELFF.

The chain links TRBV27 to TRBJ1-5; D unclear. V lost 3 bases and J lost 4, with 7 bases in between. CDR3 size: 13 residues. CDR1 is MNHEY, CDR2 SMNVEV, per germline (reference sequence). Here the CDR3 reads CASSFQVNQPQHF. The CDR3 coding sequence is TGTGCCAGCAGTTTTCAAGTAAATCAGCCCCAGCATTTT.

This chain links TRBV10-2 with TRBJ2-7; TRBD2 might be the D (6 bases). The V end was cut by 4 bases, the J end by 6 bases, with 13 bases between. Germline assignment: CDR1 WSHSY and CDR2 SAAADI. The CDR3 totals 13 residues. The CDR3 sequence is CASSAGGSSEQYF. CDR3 nucleotide sequence: TGCGCCAGCAGTGCTGGGGGGAGTAGCGAGCAGTACTTC.

This clone appeared once. The chain uses TRBV27 and TRBJ2-5, with a tentative D call TRBD2 (6 bases). V lost 0 bases and J 5 bases, leaving 10 bases between the germline ends. This CDR3 has 14 residues. CDR1 and CDR2 from the germline V gene are MNHEY and SMNVEV (reference sequence). The CDR3 nucleotides read TGTGCCAGCAGTTTATCATGGGGAGGTGAGACCCAGTACTTC. Encoded protein: CASSLSWGGETQYF.

The gene calls are TRBV4-3 and TRBJ2-1, with D possibly matching TRBD2 (6 bases). This CDR3 is built from 15 residues. V lost 0 bases and J 0 bases, leaving 6 bases between the germline ends. CDR1 is LGHNA, CDR2 YSLEER, per germline. DNA for the CDR3: TGCGCCAGCAGCCAAGACGGGAGCTCCTACAATGAGCAGTTCTTC. Its protein product is CASSQDGSSYNEQFF.

V gene TRBV12-5 combines with J gene TRBJ2-7; D gene ambiguous. This CDR3 spans 13 amino acids. V was trimmed by 1 base and J by 5 bases, leaving 9 bases between them. Germline-derived CDR1 and CDR2 are LGHNT and FRNRAP. The CDR3 DNA follows: TGTGCTAGTGGTTTGGCGAGCTATAACGAGCAGTACTTC. Residues: CASGLASYNEQYF.

The V gene is TRBV4-1, the J gene TRBJ2-7; D remains ambiguous. Trimming left V 1 base short and J 0 bases short, with 7 bases between. The CDR3 runs 14 residues. In germline, CDR1 is MGHRA, CDR2 YSYEKL. CDR3 sequence: CASSQVTSSYEQYF. The CDR3 DNA reads as TGCGCCAGCAGCCAAGTAACGAGCTCCTACGAGCAGTACTTC.

The gene calls are TRBV2 and TRBJ2-2, with 12 bases lining up with TRBD1. V dropped 6 bases and J dropped 5; count of bases not matched to a gene: 4. Germline values: CDR1 SNHLY, CDR2 FYNNEI. This CDR3 is built from 15 residues. CDR3 region: CASRGQGAKTGELFF. Here the CDR3 DNA reads TGTGCCAGCAGGGGACAGGGGGCAAAAACCGGGGAGCTGTTTTTT.

The chain joins TRBV9 to TRBJ2-1, with D perhaps matching TRBD2 (6 bases). Germline V gene sequence: CDR1 SGDLS, CDR2 YYNGEE. The CDR3 is 13 amino acids. The germline V and J ends were trimmed by 0 bases and 14 bases, with 15 bases remaining between them. The CDR3 coding sequence is TGTGCCAGCAGCGTAGACTCCCTAGGGGAGGAGTTCTTC. Its protein product is CASSVDSLGEEFF.